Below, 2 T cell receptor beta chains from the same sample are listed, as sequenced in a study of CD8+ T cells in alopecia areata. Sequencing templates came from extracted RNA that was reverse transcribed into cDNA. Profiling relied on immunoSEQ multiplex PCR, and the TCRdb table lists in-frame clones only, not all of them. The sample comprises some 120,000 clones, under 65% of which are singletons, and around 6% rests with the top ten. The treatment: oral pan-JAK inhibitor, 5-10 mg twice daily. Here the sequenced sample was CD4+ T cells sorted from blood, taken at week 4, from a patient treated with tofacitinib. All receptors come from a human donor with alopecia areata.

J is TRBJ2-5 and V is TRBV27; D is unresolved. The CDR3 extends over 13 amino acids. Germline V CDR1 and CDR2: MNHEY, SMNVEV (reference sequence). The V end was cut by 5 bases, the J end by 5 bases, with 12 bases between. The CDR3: CASSEQMSETQYF. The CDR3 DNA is TGTGCCAGCAGTGAACAGATGTCGGAGACCCAGTACTTC.

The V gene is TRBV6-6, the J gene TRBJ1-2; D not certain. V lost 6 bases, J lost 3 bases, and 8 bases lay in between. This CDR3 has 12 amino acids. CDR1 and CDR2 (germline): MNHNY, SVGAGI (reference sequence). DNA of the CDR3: TGTGCCAGCAGGGCCAGAGACTATGGCTACACCTTC. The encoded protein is CASRARDYGYTF.